These T cell receptor beta chains were read from a single sample in a study of cytomegalovirus exposure and HLA in healthy donors. Repertoires were generated with immunoSEQ multiplex PCR, while TCRdb's copy carries only in-frame clones and drops some. The sample lists around 71,000 clones, around 66% occurring once. The sequenced material came from PBMCs. These receptors were taken from a male donor in good health and CMV-seropositive. Both conserved end residues are part of each CDR3. Fields, in order: clone size, D gene, V gene, J gene, CDR3 DNA, CDR3 protein. A D gene is named only where the DNA matches it firmly. The size of a clone is reported for some rows only, either as once, few or many, or as a class for expanded clones.

-	TRBD2	TRBV5-4	TRBJ2-7	TGTGCCAGCAGCTTTATCGGGAGGGCCTTCTACGAGCAGTACTTC	CASSFIGRAFYEQYF
-	-	TRBV11-2	TRBJ1-2	TGTGCCAGCAGCTTAGACAGGGCGGATGGCTACACCTTC	CASSLDRADGYTF
few	-	TRBV11-2	TRBJ1-1	TGTGCCAGCAGCTTTAGTCCCTCTACAGATTTCACTGAAGCTTTCTTT	CASSFSPSTDFTEAFF
-	TRBD1	TRBV7-9	TRBJ1-6	TGTGCCAGCAGTGGGACAGCTAATAATTCACCCCTCCACTTT	CASSGTANNSPLHF
-	TRBD1	TRBV7-7	TRBJ2-7	TGTGCCAGCAGCCGGGACAGGGGTGACGAGCAGTACTTC	CASSRDRGDEQYF
-	TRBD2	TRBV2	TRBJ2-1	TGTGCCAGCAGTGTCCCTAACCTGGGGCTAGCGGGGGGGGTGAGCTCCTACAATGAGCAGTTCTTC	CASSVPNLGLAGGVSSYNEQFF
-	TRBD2	TRBV28	TRBJ2-1	TGTGCCAGATCTAGCGGGGGGCTCGGAAATGAGCAGTTCTTC	CARSSGGLGNEQFF
-	TRBD1	TRBV19	TRBJ1-2	TGTGCCAGTAGTAGAGAGGGACAGTCTAACTATGGCTACACCTTC	CASSREGQSNYGYTF
-	TRBD1	TRBV19	TRBJ1-1	TGTGCCAGTAGTCCTAAGTGGGACAGCACTGAAGCTTTCTTT	CASSPKWDSTEAFF
-	TRBD2	TRBV9	TRBJ2-1	TGTGCCAGCAGCGTAGTAGCGGGAGGGAATGAGCAGTTCTTC	CASSVVAGGNEQFF
-	-	TRBV9	TRBJ2-1	TGTGCCAGCAGCCCTCAGGGGTACAATGAGCAGTTCTTC	CASSPQGYNEQFF
-	TRBD2	TRBV4-3	TRBJ2-7	TGCGCCAGCAGCCAAAGTTGGGGGTCGGGGGGTGTAGAGCAGTACTTC	CASSQSWGSGGVEQYF
-	TRBD1	TRBV29-1	TRBJ2-7	TGCAGCGTGGGACAGGGGGCAGTAGAGCAGTACTTC	CSVGQGAVEQYF
-	-	TRBV29-1	TRBJ1-2	TGCAGCGTTGAAGAAGGACAGAATGGCTACACCTTC	CSVEEGQNGYTF
-	-	TRBV5-4	TRBJ1-5	TGTGCCAGCAGCTTGGCGGGGAATCAGCCCCAGCATTTT	CASSLAGNQPQHF
-	-	TRBV6-5	TRBJ2-3	TGTGCCAGCAGTCCCCTCCCCACAGATACGCAGTATTTT	CASSPLPTDTQYF
-	TRBD2	TRBV5-1	TRBJ2-1	TGCGCCAGCAGCTTTCTAAGGCGGGAGATTGAGCAGTTCTTC	CASSFLRREIEQFF
-	-	TRBV21-1	TRBJ2-6	TGTGCCAGCAGCAAAAGCCCGGCGCGGGACAGGGGAAACTCTGGGGCCAACGTCCTGACTTTC	CASSKSPARDRGNSGANVLTF
-	TRBD2	TRBV11-2	TRBJ2-7	TGTGCCAGCAGTCTTTCAGACCGAGCGGGGGAGCAGTACTTC	CASSLSDRAGEQYF
-	-	TRBV30	TRBJ1-6	TGTGCCTGGGGGACTGCCCGACGGTTCCACTTT	CAWGTARRFHF
-	TRBD2	TRBV6-1	TRBJ2-1	TGTGCCAGCCGACTAGCCCCGAGGAATGACAATGAGCAGTTCTTC	CASRLAPRNDNEQFF
-	TRBD2	TRBV27	TRBJ2-2	TGTGCCAGCACCCCTACCCCCCCTCTAGCGGGAGGCCCGAACACCGGGGAGCTGTTTTTT	CASTPTPPLAGGPNTGELFF
-	TRBD2	TRBV10-2	TRBJ2-1	TGCGCCAGCATGCGGACTAGCGGCGGTTACAATGAGCAGTTCTTC	CASMRTSGGYNEQFF
-	-	TRBV9	TRBJ2-7	TGTGCCAGCAGCGTAGGAGGATCCTACGAGCAGTACTTC	CASSVGGSYEQYF
-	TRBD1	TRBV9	TRBJ1-1	TGTGCCAGCAGCCCTACGACAGGGATCACTGAAGCTTTCTTT	CASSPTTGITEAFF
-	TRBD2	TRBV9	TRBJ2-1	TGTGCCAGCAGCACCGGAAGTTTAGCGGGAGCCTACAATGAGCAGTTCTTC	CASSTGSLAGAYNEQFF
-	TRBD1	TRBV29-1	TRBJ1-4	TGCAGCGTAGGGACAGGGGCTGCAACTAATGAAAAACTGTTTTTT	CSVGTGAATNEKLFF
-	-	TRBV6-1	TRBJ1-2	TGTGCCAGCAGTCAAAGACAGACCTCTTACTATGGCTACACCTTC	CASSQRQTSYYGYTF
-	-	TRBV6-1	TRBJ1-1	TGTGCCACGCGAGGGTATGGGAGGAACACTGAAGCTTTCTTT	CATRGYGRNTEAFF
-	TRBD2	TRBV7-2	TRBJ2-1	TGTGCCAGCAGCCCCCCTAGCGGGAGGGGGGAGTTCTTC	CASSPPSGRGEFF
-	-	TRBV11-2	TRBJ2-2	TGTGCCAGCAGCATTGACAGTCGACGAACCGGGGAGCTGTTTTTT	CASSIDSRRTGELFF
-	-	TRBV19	TRBJ1-2	TGTGCCAGTAGTACTCCGATTCGGACAGCCACTAACTATGGCTACACCTTC	CASSTPIRTATNYGYTF
-	-	TRBV7-2	TRBJ2-1	TGTGCCAGCAGCTTGGGGGGCTCCTACAATGAGCAGTTCTTC	CASSLGGSYNEQFF
-	-	TRBV10-3	TRBJ2-1	TGTGCCATCAGTGAGCGGAGCAATGAGCAGTTCTTC	CAISERSNEQFF
-	-	TRBV23-1	TRBJ2-7	TGCGCCAGCAGTTTAAAGACAGAAACCGTCCACGAGCAGTACTTC	CASSLKTETVHEQYF
-	-	TRBV7-9	TRBJ2-6	TGTGCCAGCAGCTCCGGGACTGGGGCCAACGTCCTGACTTTC	CASSSGTGANVLTF
-	-	TRBV7-2	TRBJ1-4	TGTGCCAGCAGCTCCTACTTGGAGGAAAAACTGTTTTTT	CASSSYLEEKLFF
-	TRBD1	TRBV5-4	TRBJ1-1	TGTGCCAGCAGCGATGCAGGGGGTTGGACTGAAGCTTTCTTT	CASSDAGGWTEAFF
-	-	TRBV27	TRBJ2-3	TGTGCCAGCAGTTTAATACAGGGTAGGACAGATACGCAGTATTTT	CASSLIQGRTDTQYF
-	TRBD2	TRBV7-2	TRBJ2-1	TGTGCCAGCAGCTTAGGGGACTACTCCGGCAATGAGCAGTTCTTC	CASSLGDYSGNEQFF